This TCR beta chain was sequenced during a study of regulatory T cells in long-lasting Graves disease. This clonotype was found a few times. The time point denotes: newly diagnosed GD, antithyroid drugs for less than 3 months. After RNA was extracted from PBMCs, the TCR library was made from it. Trimming at V came to 0 bases and at J to 4 bases, leaving 3 bases not matched to a gene. Germline values: CDR1 LGHDT, CDR2 YNNKEL (reference sequence). The CDR3 runs 15 residues. Libraries of TCR beta came from iRepertoire HTBI primers plus Arm-PCR of CDR3 regions. Using its own MiXCR run on the multiplex PCR reads, TCRdb lists one record per CDR3 protein. The repertoire holds roughly 610,000 distinct CDR3 sequences, roughly 15% seen once, with 15% to 20% in the top ten. This sample was shared with a second study, whose subject was T cells in Graves' hyperthyroidism and ophthalmopathy. That work contributes: Carried out on the TCR CDR3, a first-round RT-PCR used the HTBI primer set.

The receptor was derived from a young woman with Graves disease. The genes are TRBV3-1 and TRBJ1-5, with 7 bases identical to TRBD1. The input for sequencing was peripheral blood mononuclear cells (PBMCs), taken at new diagnosis, from a patient treated with antithyroid drugs. The CDR3 DNA is TGTGCCAGCAGCCAAGATCGCAGGGGGAATCAGCCCCAGCATTTT. As protein: CASSQDRRGNQPQHF.